This paragraph reports one TCR beta chain. The antigen remains unidentified. The DNA ends 3 residues before the CDR3 does, and the rest of the CDR3 is filled in from the germline J gene. The data belong to a study of T cells in women clearing cervical HPV infection. Findings of the study overall: CIN3+ cases had significantly higher TCR repertoire richness than controls, but evenness did not differ.

Produced via immunoSEQ multiplex PCR; TCRdb's table is partial and in-frame only. In total, the table holds roughly 50,000 clones. The germline CDR1 and CDR2 sequences are GTSNPN and SVGIG (reference sequence). V dropped 2 bases and J dropped 10; count of bases not matched to a gene: 5. This CDR3 region has 13 residues. Cervical HPV DNA detected by MY09/MY11 PCR, typed by dot-blot. The V gene is TRBV30, the J gene TRBJ1-4, with 9 bases fitting TRBD1. This receptor was identified in a woman aged 18 to 75 with a cervical HPV16 infection that either progressed to CIN3+ or cleared (not recorded which). Input material: blood buffy coat. CDR3 sequence reads: CAWSLDRGGKLFF. The part of the CDR3 DNA that was read is TGTGCCTGGAGTCTGGACAGGGGCGGAAAA.